This T cell receptor beta chain was found in a study of blood T cell repertoires in COVID-19. The CDR3 totals 17 residues. Looked up from germline, CDR1 is SGHTA and CDR2 is FQGNSA. After removal of 3 bases from V and 0 bases from J, the junction contained 4 bases not matched to a gene. Participants' reported clinical history set cohort assignment. Donors of Cohort 3 who recovered were those that had two negative PCRs, clearance, or symptom resolution. Clones were sequenced by immunoSEQ multiplex PCR, and TCRdb holds only the in-frame ones, with some missing. The table has around 330,000 clones, around 90% seen once.

Sequencing was carried out using PBMCs or T cells enriched from blood (not recorded which). The TCR comes from a man aged 60 to 75 who had recovered from COVID-19. V and J are TRBV7-2 and TRBJ2-7; 14 nucleotides line up with TRBD2. The CDR3 DNA reads as TGTGCCAGCAGCTTTTCCGGGACTAGCGGGAGCTCCTACGAGCAGTACTTC. This encodes CASSFSGTSGSSYEQYF. Complete variable domain (other parts from reference TRBV7-2 and TRBJ2-7): GAGVSQSPSNKVTEKGKDVELRCDPISGHTALYWYRQSLGQGLEFLIYFQGNSAPDKSGLPSDRFSAERTGGSVSTLTIQRTQQEDSAVYLCASSFSGTSGSSYEQYFGPGTRLTVT.